These 23 T cell receptor beta chains came from one sample sequenced in a study of cytomegalovirus exposure and HLA in healthy donors. Vbeta (60) and Jbeta (13) primers were used in the PCR. Assay used: immunoSEQ multiplex PCR; TCRdb lists only in-frame clones, some missing. The table includes under 150,000 clones, approximately 80% detected once. Sequences were obtained from PBMCs. These receptor sequences come from a male donor in good health and CMV-seronegative.

CDR3 loop: CASSLAAGDYEQYF. The CDR3 DNA is TGTGCCAGCAGCTTAGCGGCAGGGGACTACGAGCAGTACTTC. The chain links TRBV7-2 to TRBJ2-7, with TRBD1 as a possible D gene (6 bases). CDR3 length: 14 residues. CDR1 and CDR2 (germline): SGHTA, FQGNSA. The germline V and J ends were trimmed by 0 bases and 3 bases, with 9 bases remaining between them.

The CDR3 DNA reads TGCAGCGTTGATAACGGGATTAGCACAGATACGCAGTATTTT. Encoded protein: CSVDNGISTDTQYF. The chain uses TRBV29-1 and TRBJ2-3, with D tentatively TRBD2 (5 bases). Germline values: CDR1 SQVTM, CDR2 ANQGSEA. With 3 bases removed from V and 0 bases from J, the gap between germline ends came to 10 bases. The CDR3 length is 14 residues.

This chain connects TRBV5-3 to TRBJ2-1; D remains unclear. TRBV5-3 counts as an open reading frame of uncertain function. The CDR3 is made up of 11 amino acids. The germline V and J ends were trimmed by 2 bases and 14 bases, with 11 bases remaining between them. The CDR3 here is CARSLVRSEFF. CDR3 nucleotides: TGTGCCAGAAGCTTAGTGAGGAGCGAGTTCTTC.

This chain links TRBV7-2 with TRBJ2-3, with 9 bases matching TRBD2. Germline V CDR1 and CDR2: SGHTA, FQGNSA. With 5 bases clipped from V and 0 bases from J, the junction kept 6 bases outside the gene matches. This CDR3 region has 16 residues. CDR3 DNA: TGTGCCAGCAGCACGACTAGCGGATCTAGCACAGATACGCAGTATTTT. Translation gives CASSTTSGSSTDTQYF.

The rearrangement links TRBV27 to TRBJ1-1; no definite D call. Per germline, CDR1 MNHEY and CDR2 SMNVEV (reference sequence). Trimming left V 5 bases short and J 4 bases short, with 14 bases between. The CDR3 consists of 14 residues. The CDR3 nucleotides are TGTGCCAGCAGTGCCACCGAGTATAGCACTGAAGCTTTCTTT. This codes for CASSATEYSTEAFF.

This clone was found once. The chain employs TRBV6-5 and TRBJ2-7; the match to TRBD2 covers 12 bases. The V gene end was trimmed by 5 bases and the J gene end by 3 bases; junction bases not matched to a gene: 2. The CDR3 length is 14 residues. Germline V CDR1 and CDR2: MNHEY, SVGAGI. The CDR3 DNA sequence: TGTGCCAGCAGTCCGACTAGCGGGAGCTACGAGCAGTACTTC. It yields the protein CASSPTSGSYEQYF.

Here the CDR3 DNA reads TGTGCCTGGGGTCCGGGACTAGCGAGCTACGAGCAGTACTTC. Translating it yields CAWGPGLASYEQYF. V usage is TRBV30 and J usage is TRBJ2-7; TRBD2 matches 10 bases. Germline loops: CDR1 GTSNPN, CDR2 SVGIG (reference sequence). V was pared by 5 bases and J by 3 bases, with 7 bases of the junction left unmatched. CDR3 length equals 14 residues. The variable domain in full, with the rest retrieved from reference TRBV30 and TRBJ2-7, is SQTIHQWPATLVQPVGSPLSLECTVEGTSNPNLYWYRQAAGRGLQLLFYSVGIGQISSEVPQNLSASRPQDRQFILSSKKLLLSDSGFYLCAWGPGLASYEQYFGPGTRLTVT.

V usage is TRBV5-4 and J usage is TRBJ1-2, with TRBD1 matching over 7 bases. Trimming removed 4 bases from V and 2 bases from J; junction bases left unmatched: 5. The CDR3 sequence is 14 residues long. From germline, CDR1 is SGHNT and CDR2 YYREEE (reference sequence). The CDR3 protein is CASSAGQTNYGYTF. CDR3 bases: TGTGCCAGCAGCGCGGGACAGACCAACTATGGCTACACCTTC.

The chain couples TRBV29-1 to TRBJ2-7, with unresolved D. V gave up 3 bases and J gave up 6 bases, with 12 bases separating them. The CDR3 covers 12 residues. The germline CDR1 and CDR2 sequences are SQVTM and ANQGSEA. DNA of the CDR3: TGCAGCGTTGATTTAAGCTCTCGCGAGCAGTACTTC. Its protein product is CSVDLSSREQYF.

The CDR3 region has the DNA TGTGCCAGCAGTTTAACTAGCGGGATCAGCACAGATACGCAGTATTTT. Translation: CASSLTSGISTDTQYF. This rearrangement joins TRBV28 to TRBJ2-3; TRBD2 agrees at 10 bases. The CDR3 contains 16 residues. J gave up 0 bases and V 2 bases, and 2 bases lay outside the gene matches. Germline V lookup: CDR1 MDHEN, CDR2 SYDVKM.

Points on this clone: Other DNA sequences in this specimen translate into the identical CDR3. The V call is TRBV7-2, the J call TRBJ2-3; no clear D. This CDR3 comprises 13 residues. V lost 6 bases and J lost 0, with 7 bases in between. Germline values: CDR1 SGHTA, CDR2 FQGNSA. CDR3: CASSLPSTDTQYF. As DNA, the CDR3 is TGTGCCAGCAGTTTACCTAGCACAGATACGCAGTATTTT. Together with reference TRBV7-2 and TRBJ2-3, the CDR3 gives the full variable domain: GAGVSQSPSNKVTEKGKDVELRCDPISGHTALYWYRQSLGQGLEFLIYFQGNSAPDKSGLPSDRFSAERTGGSVSTLTIQRTQQEDSAVYLCASSLPSTDTQYFGPGTRLTVL.

This clone has just one count. Here the CDR3 reads CASSPPLRTGRFNEQYF. The CDR3 nucleotides read TGTGCCAGCAGCCCCCCCCTAAGGACAGGGAGATTCAACGAGCAGTACTTC. The J gene is TRBJ2-7, the V gene TRBV16, with 8 bases lining up with TRBD1. Germline V CDR1 and CDR2: KGHSY, FQNENV. J gave up 5 bases and V 4 bases, and 16 bases lay outside the gene matches. The CDR3 is 17 residues long.

This clone was seen once. This sequence joins TRBV14 and TRBJ2-5; no clear D gene. The CDR3 sequence is 15 residues long. CDR1 and CDR2 (germline): SGHDN, FVKESK. Trimming cost V 0 bases and J 5 bases, with 13 bases left between them. The CDR3 coding sequence is TGTGCCAGCAGCCAAGATAACTTGTCCTGGGAGACCCAGTACTTC. This gives the protein CASSQDNLSWETQYF.

The V gene is TRBV9, the J gene TRBJ2-7, with D unresolved. The germline V gene has CDR1 SGDLS and CDR2 YYNGEE. V dropped 2 bases and J dropped 4 bases, with 16 bases sitting between them. There are 15 residues in the CDR3. CDR3 loop: CASSVSAVTEYEQYF. The CDR3 DNA follows: TGTGCCAGCAGCGTGTCCGCGGTCACCGAATACGAGCAGTACTTC. The full variable domain, completed using reference TRBV9 and TRBJ2-7, is DSGVTQTPKHLITATGQRVTLRCSPRSGDLSVYWYQQSLDQGLQFLIQYYNGEERAKGNILERFSAQQFPDLHSELNLSSLELGDSALYFCASSVSAVTEYEQYFGPGTRLTVT.

The CDR3 DNA is TGTGCCAGCAGCAGTTTCGGGGGAACCTACGAGCAGTACTTC. As protein: CASSSFGGTYEQYF. The V gene is TRBV7-2, the J gene TRBJ2-7; maybe TRBD2 (6 bases). This CDR3 is 14 amino acids long. The V end lost 5 bases, the J end lost 2 bases, and 13 bases lay between the germline ends. In germline, CDR1 is SGHTA, CDR2 FQGNSA.

V usage is TRBV11-2 and J usage is TRBJ2-5; 9 bases match TRBD1. Trimming took 0 bases from V and 4 from J; bases not matched to a gene: 3. Per germline, CDR1 SGHAT and CDR2 FQNNGV. This CDR3 is built from 15 residues. The CDR3 sequence: CASSLDGQGPETQYF. CDR3 sequence (DNA): TGTGCCAGCAGCTTAGATGGACAGGGGCCAGAGACCCAGTACTTC.

The chain has TRBV5-1 and TRBJ2-6, with D possibly matching TRBD1 (6 bases). The CDR3 has 17 residues. Germline lookup yields CDR1 SGHRS and CDR2 YFSETQ. Trimming stripped 1 base from V and 0 bases from J, with 11 bases between. CDR3 DNA: TGCGCCAGCAGCTTGTGGGGGCCTCGCTCTGGGGCCAACGTCCTGACTTTC. Residues: CASSLWGPRSGANVLTF.

V and J are TRBV19 and TRBJ2-6; 8 bases are a match to TRBD1. After removal of 10 bases from V and 2 bases from J, the junction contained 1 base not matched to a gene. This CDR3 comprises 13 residues. Per the germline V gene, CDR1 is LNHDA and CDR2 is SQIVND (reference sequence). The CDR3 DNA follows: TGTGCCACCAGGGGGCCTGGGGCCAACGTCCTGACTTTC. It encodes CATRGPGANVLTF.

This clone was counted only a few times. The V gene is TRBV5-6, the J gene TRBJ2-1; TRBD2 matches at 9 bases. The CDR3 runs to 16 residues. V was pared by 0 bases and J by 4 bases, with 5 bases of the junction left unmatched. Germline V gene sequence: CDR1 SGHDT, CDR2 YYEEEE. The CDR3 region has the DNA TGTGCCAGCAGCTTGGCAGGGACTAGCCTGTACAATGAGCAGTTCTTC. Translation: CASSLAGTSLYNEQFF.

The chain carries TRBV7-3 and TRBJ2-1, with 8 nucleotides matching TRBD2. Germline values: CDR1 SGHTA, CDR2 FQGTGA. The V gene end was trimmed by 0 bases and the J gene end by 1 base; junction bases not matched to a gene: 2. The CDR3 has 16 amino acids. The CDR3 sequence: CASSLTSGASYNEQFF. The CDR3 DNA reads TGTGCCAGCAGCTTAACTAGCGGGGCATCCTACAATGAGCAGTTCTTC.

Note on this clone: A read error may account for a junction end that differs from germline. The chain has TRBV7-9 and TRBJ2-4; possible D gene TRBD2, 6 bases. The CDR3 totals 14 residues. The germline V gene has CDR1 SEHNR and CDR2 FQNEAQ (reference sequence). The CDR3 bases are TGTTCCAGCAGCATACCAGGCGGGGAAAACATTCAGTACTTC. It specifies CSSSIPGGENIQYF.

V gene TRBV10-3 combines with J gene TRBJ2-4; 12 bases match TRBD1. Per germline, CDR1 ENHRY and CDR2 SYGVKD. Trimming took 4 bases from V and 9 from J; bases not matched to a gene: 4. The CDR3 is made up of 14 amino acids. This CDR3 is CAISGDRGRAIQYF. CDR3 nucleotides: TGTGCCATCAGTGGGGACAGGGGGCGGGCCATTCAGTACTTC.

CDR3 sequence reads: CASSFDRSYEQYF. For the CDR3, the DNA is TGTGCCAGCTCATTCGACAGATCCTACGAGCAGTACTTC. The chain uses TRBV18 and TRBJ2-7; a weak D match, TRBD1 (5 bases). CDR3 size: 13 residues. The germline CDR1 and CDR2 sequences are KGHSH and LQKENI. The V end was cut by 5 bases, the J end by 1 base, with 9 bases between.